This TCR beta chain came from a study of T cell responses to AZD1222 COVID-19 vaccine. Study-wide results and limits: Donors skewed white British and female; clonal diversity was possibly underestimated.

Germline V gene sequence: CDR1 LNHDA, CDR2 SQIVND (reference sequence). V shed 6 bases and J 0 bases; nucleotides not matched to a gene: 1. The CDR3 is 13 amino acids. The data were produced by immunoSEQ multiplex PCR, yet TCRdb's version contains in-frame clones alone and is incomplete. The table has 100,000 to 150,000 clones, about nine tenths seen once. With respect to this clone: The antigen is unknown.

Sequencing was performed on peripheral blood, taken on day 0 of AZD1222 vaccination. The clonotype comes from an adult in good health. V is TRBV19 and J is TRBJ1-1, with TRBD1 matching over 7 bases. The CDR3 nucleotides read TGTGCCAGTAGAGACAGGGTGAACACTGAAGCTTTCTTT. Its protein product is CASRDRVNTEAFF.